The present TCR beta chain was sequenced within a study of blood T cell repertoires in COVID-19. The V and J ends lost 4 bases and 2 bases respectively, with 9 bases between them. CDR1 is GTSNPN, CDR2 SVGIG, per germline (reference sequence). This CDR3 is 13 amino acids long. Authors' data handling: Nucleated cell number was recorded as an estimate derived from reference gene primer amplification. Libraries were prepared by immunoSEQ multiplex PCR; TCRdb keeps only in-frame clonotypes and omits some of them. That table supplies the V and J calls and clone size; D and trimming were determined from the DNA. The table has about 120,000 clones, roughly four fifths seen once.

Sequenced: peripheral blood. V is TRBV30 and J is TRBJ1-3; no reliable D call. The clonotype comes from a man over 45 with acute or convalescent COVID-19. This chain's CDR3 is CAWNSWPGNTIYF. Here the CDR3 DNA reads TGTGCCTGGAACAGCTGGCCTGGAAACACCATATATTTT.